This T cell receptor (beta chain) derives from a study of T-cell reconstitution after alpha-beta-depleted transplantation in children. Of note for this clonotype: Its specificity is not known.

The TCRbeta library was prepared with unique molecular identifiers. TCRdb re-called the PCR reads with MiXCR, one entry per CDR3 protein. The table includes just under 150,000 distinct CDR3 sequences, more than 8% detected once. Study outcomes and limitations: The study traced high day-60 TCRbeta diversity in some patients to surviving recipient T cells and thymic progenitors. Approximately two months post-transplant, alpha-beta T cells reportedly originated from several hundred expanded graft clones. It was newly produced T cells that mostly accounted for T-cell counts and diversity one year after transplant.

The CDR3 loop spans 18 amino acids. V was clipped by 1 base and J by 4 bases; unmatched bases: 13. Germline CDR1 is LGHDT and CDR2 is YNNKEL (reference sequence). The gene calls are TRBV3-1 and TRBJ1-5, with 7 bases identical to TRBD1. The receptor's source is a female patient between 2 and 15 years old who had a stem cell transplant for congenital amegakaryocytic thrombocytopenia, so the T cells may come from the graft donor. Here the sequenced sample was PBMCs, mostly from graft donor cells, taken 180 days after TCRalphabeta/CD19-depleted stem cell transplant. CDR3: CASSQGTGIAAGNQPQHF. CDR3 bases: TGTGCCAGCAGCCAAGGGACAGGAATCGCTGCAGGGAATCAGCCCCAGCATTTT.